Listed below are T cell receptor beta chains from one sample, sequenced in a study of T cells after posttransplantation cyclophosphamide. Measured with immunoSEQ multiplex PCR; TCRdb has only the in-frame clones, and not every one. The data show several thousand clones, about four fifths seen once. The sample was PBMCs, taken after an allogeneic stem cell transplant with a calcineurin inhibitor and methotrexate. The receptor set was obtained from a male patient aged 40-50 years who received an allogeneic stem cell transplant from an unrelated donor, was CMV-positive, and had chronic GVHD only. Some of the T cells may derive from the graft donor. CDR3s include the opening cysteine and the closing phenylalanine or tryptophan. Each record gives: clone size, J gene, V gene, CDR3 protein. Only some rows state a clone size, as once, few, many or a class for expanded clones.

size: .
J: TRBJ2-7
V: TRBV5-1
CDR3: CASSDRDRLYEQYF

size: .
J: TRBJ2-7
V: TRBV18
CDR3: CASSPRDSSYEQYF

size: few
J: TRBJ1-5
V: TRBV19
CDR3: CASSHGTVYSNQPQHF

size: .
J: TRBJ1-2
V: TRBV9
CDR3: CASSPGLYGYTF

size: hyperexpanded
J: TRBJ1-3
V: TRBV19
CDR3: CARNGGAGNTIYF

size: .
J: TRBJ1-2
V: TRBV19
CDR3: CASSPSQQGSYGYTF

size: .
J: TRBJ1-2
V: TRBV18
CDR3: CASSSRQGAYGYTF

size: .
J: TRBJ2-2
V: TRBV30
CDR3: CAWSVRSLYGLAGVRRGAVF

size: .
J: TRBJ2-7
V: TRBV6-6
CDR3: CASSPDSTSYEQYF

size: .
J: TRBJ1-1
V: TRBV5-1
CDR3: CASSLGDKDPRGAFF

size: .
J: TRBJ1-1
V: TRBV29-1
CDR3: CSVGTGATEAFF

size: .
J: TRBJ2-2
V: TRBV7-2
CDR3: CASSLVVTGRAGELFF

size: .
J: TRBJ2-7
V: TRBV18
CDR3: CASSQDRGTEQYF

size: .
J: TRBJ1-2
V: TRBV27
CDR3: CASSLQGGYGYTF

size: once
J: TRBJ2-7
V: TRBV10-2
CDR3: CASARQGVYEQYF

size: .
J: TRBJ2-3
V: TRBV10-1
CDR3: CASSGQVGADTQYF

size: .
J: TRBJ2-3
V: TRBV5-1
CDR3: CASSSVAGRNTDTQYF

size: few
J: TRBJ2-2
V: TRBV10-2
CDR3: CASRGQPGELFF

size: .
J: TRBJ1-5
V: TRBV30
CDR3: CAWSPGQGNQPQHF

size: .
J: TRBJ2-2
V: TRBV7-9
CDR3: CASSSGLASTGELFF

size: .
J: TRBJ2-1
V: TRBV19
CDR3: CASSIGGQGNEQFF

size: few
J: TRBJ1-5
V: TRBV19
CDR3: CASSIRREVGQPQHF

size: .
J: TRBJ1-2
V: TRBV7-3
CDR3: CASSGTGGSSGYTF

size: .
J: TRBJ2-5
V: TRBV19
CDR3: CASSISLSETQYF

size: .
J: TRBJ1-2
V: TRBV27
CDR3: CASSITGKLFGSYTF

size: .
J: TRBJ1-1
V: TRBV29-1
CDR3: CSVAGQYLTEAFF

size: .
J: TRBJ1-6
V: TRBV6-5
CDR3: CATGPGQSTDSPLHF

size: .
J: TRBJ2-1
V: TRBV9
CDR3: CASGRLAAYNEQFF

size: .
J: TRBJ1-2
V: TRBV5-1
CDR3: CASSNSGGGDYGYTF

size: .
J: TRBJ2-7
V: TRBV4-1
CDR3: CASSQGHGTSIFHEQYF

size: .
J: TRBJ1-6
V: TRBV7-2
CDR3: CASSFMTGINSPLHF

size: .
J: TRBJ1-1
V: TRBV9
CDR3: CASKSAQGGGTEAFF

size: .
J: TRBJ1-1
V: TRBV7-9
CDR3: CASSLGLGLGTEAFF

size: once
J: TRBJ2-2
V: TRBV2
CDR3: CASAPTREGTGELFF

size: .
J: TRBJ2-5
V: TRBV5-6
CDR3: CASSLVGGQETQYF

size: .
J: TRBJ2-2
V: TRBV10-1
CDR3: CASSRGASGPGELFF

size: .
J: TRBJ2-1
V: TRBV5-1
CDR3: CASTKGLAARYNEQFF

size: .
J: TRBJ2-2
V: TRBV10-2
CDR3: CASQTSPIGELFF

size: .
J: TRBJ2-6
V: TRBV18
CDR3: CASSPLSGGNPSGANVLTF

size: hyperexpanded
J: TRBJ2-7
V: TRBV5-6
CDR3: CASSPGGTGGYEQYF

size: .
J: TRBJ2-3
V: TRBV29-1
CDR3: CSVKGQYTDTQYF

size: .
J: TRBJ2-5
V: TRBV9
CDR3: CASSVTSGRATETQYF

size: .
J: TRBJ2-3
V: TRBV5-1
CDR3: CASSLETSGLSTDTQYF

size: .
J: TRBJ2-1
V: TRBV25-1
CDR3: CASSDWAGGGYEQFF